One sample yielded the 10 T cell receptor beta chains listed below, sequenced in a study of cytomegalovirus exposure and HLA in healthy donors. PCR amplification relied on 60 Vbeta primers (plus 13 Jbeta primers). Assay: immunoSEQ multiplex PCR; the TCRdb copy retains only in-frame clones and omits some. This sample has 100,000 to 150,000 clones, with about 80% found just once. The sequencing sample was made of PBMCs. These receptor sequences come from a man aged 25-45 years in good health and CMV-seronegative.

This sequence joins TRBV7-9 and TRBJ2-7; D remains unclear. Trimming left V 8 bases short and J 6 bases short, with 17 bases between. The CDR3 has 13 residues. Germline V gives CDR1 SEHNR, CDR2 FQNEAQ (reference sequence). CDR3 in DNA: TGTGCCAGCGGATCTCAGGTACTCGGCGAGCAGTACTTC. It yields the protein CASGSQVLGEQYF.

The rearrangement links TRBV7-9 to TRBJ2-7; D remains unclear. Trimming took 3 bases from V and 4 from J, leaving 4 bases between them. CDR1 SEHNR and CDR2 FQNEAQ come from the germline V gene (reference sequence). The CDR3 consists of 11 residues. CDR3 coding DNA: TGTGCCAGCAGCTTCTCGTACGAGCAGTACTTC. Amino acids: CASSFSYEQYF.

The CDR3 protein is CASNSPAIGGVTYEQYF. CDR3 sequence (DNA): TGTGCCAGCAACTCCCCGGCTATCGGGGGGGTGACCTACGAGCAGTACTTC. The V gene is TRBV28, the J gene TRBJ2-7; 8 positions agree with TRBD2. CDR3 size: 17 residues. V shed 7 bases and J 2 bases; nucleotides not matched to a gene: 16. The germline gives CDR1 MDHEN, CDR2 SYDVKM.

This clone was detected a few times. The chain has TRBV4-1 and TRBJ2-7; TRBD2 matches 9 bases. Germline CDR1 reads MGHRA; CDR2 reads YSYEKL. This CDR3 contains 15 residues. V lost 8 bases, J lost 3 bases, and 11 bases stayed unmatched. The CDR3 coding sequence is TGCGCCAGCTCCAGCCTAGCGGGGCTTATCTACGAGCAGTACTTC. This encodes CASSSLAGLIYEQYF.

The chain carries TRBV6-5 and TRBJ1-1; no clear D gene. This CDR3 comprises 14 residues. V was shortened by 7 bases and J by 6 bases, with 18 bases between the two germline ends. Germline CDR1 MNHEY, CDR2 SVGAGI. CDR3 DNA sequence: TGTGCCAGCAAAGCCGGTTCGATTTTCGCTGAAGCTTTCTTT. This encodes CASKAGSIFAEAFF.

DNA of the CDR3: TGTGCCAGCAGCTCAGAAAAGACGAACACCGGGGAGCTGTTTTTT. Its protein product is CASSSEKTNTGELFF. The V gene is TRBV7-9, the J gene TRBJ2-2; no definite D call. CDR3 length: 15 amino acids. Germline CDR1 reads SEHNR; CDR2 reads FQNEAQ (reference sequence). V lost 4 bases and J 0 bases, leaving 9 bases between the germline ends.

The rearrangement links TRBV10-3 to TRBJ2-3; 13 bases are a match to TRBD2. The germline gives CDR1 ENHRY, CDR2 SYGVKD. The V gene end was trimmed by 3 bases and the J gene end by 1 base; junction bases not matched to a gene: 4. The CDR3 has 17 amino acids. The CDR3 DNA reads as TGTGCCATCAGTGAAGGACTAGCGGGGGCGGGCACAGATACGCAGTATTTT. Amino acid sequence: CAISEGLAGAGTDTQYF.

This clone appeared a single time. The chain combines TRBV29-1 with TRBJ2-2, with 12 bases lining up with TRBD2. The germline gives CDR1 SQVTM, CDR2 ANQGSEA. With V trimmed by 7 bases and J by 3 bases, 3 bases remained unmatched. The CDR3 consists of 14 residues. CDR3 amino acids: CSARTSGDTGELFF. Written as DNA, the CDR3 is TGCAGCGCCCGGACTAGCGGGGACACCGGGGAGCTGTTTTTT.

J is TRBJ1-3 and V is TRBV6-5, with D tentatively TRBD1 (5 bases). The germline V and J ends were trimmed by 6 bases and 0 bases, with 12 bases remaining between them. This CDR3 spans 15 amino acids. CDR1 is MNHEY and CDR2 is SVGAGI in the germline V gene. CDR3 nucleotides: TGTGCCAGCAGAAACGACAGATCCTCTGGAAACACCATATATTTT. It is translated as CASRNDRSSGNTIYF.

This chain links TRBV4-3 with TRBJ2-7; D possibly corresponds to TRBD2 (6 bases). CDR1 is LGHNA, CDR2 YSLEER, per germline. The CDR3 runs 14 residues. Trimming cost V 4 bases and J 2 bases, with 12 bases left between them. DNA for the CDR3: TGCGCCAGCAGCCCCTTTCGACTAGCCTACGAGCAGTACTTC. Translation gives CASSPFRLAYEQYF.